What follows describes a single T cell receptor beta chain. Its recognized antigen is unknown. Base quality data are lacking; no much larger clone is found one base away. The data originate from a study of T cell responses to AZD1222 COVID-19 vaccine (dated by TCRdb to about 2021). For the wider study: A total of about 230 trial participants underwent TCR sequencing, of whom some 210 received two doses of AZD1222 and 26 received two doses of the MenACWY control vaccine. Trial participants were enrolled by age into subgroups of 18-55, 56-69 and 70-plus years, and around 150, 29 and 61 TCR-sequenced participants, respectively, were included in these subgroups.

The CDR3 regions of human TCRbeta chains were subjected to immunosequencing. The study's processing was this. TCRs in the repertoires were matched against a reference library of SARS-CoV-2-specific TCRs that had been generated with the MIRA antigen-specificity platform. Breadth was defined as the fraction of unique TCRs that were SARS-CoV-2-associated, and depth was defined as the fraction of total T cells that were SARS-CoV-2-associated. Using the MIRA data, each spike-specific TCR was assigned both to the spike region to which the TCR was reactive and to a CD4 or CD8 class. Log10-transformed breadth and depth values were compared by one-way ANOVA with Sidak's multiple comparisons tests. The immuneACCESS repertoire file appears here via TCRdb, limited to in-frame rearrangements. These files lack a portion of the clones; in checked studies, under half of the deficit traces to unresolved V genes, and the cause of the others is not known. That table supplies the V and J calls and clone size; D and trimming were determined from the DNA. The sample includes some 92,000 clones, with about 90% observed a single time. In total, the top ten clones hold around 5.2% of the sample.

V lost 1 base and J lost 9 bases; the stretch between them is 9 bases long. Inclusive of the bounding cysteine and phenylalanine, the CDR3 is 12 residues long. Only the CDR3 part of the read is kept: 36 bases, read in frame from the first base. Sequences MDHEN (CDR1) and SYDVKM (CDR2) are obtained from the germline V gene. The paper as a whole reports these results and caveats: Vaccine-associated CD4 TCRs spanned the whole spike protein, with dominant responses in regions 160-218 and 743-854. Reportedly, almost half of the unique spike-specific TCRs recognized epitopes lying outside the regions that are mutated in the B.1.351 and B.1.1.7 variants. In the small 56-69-year group, the increase in depth fell short of significance, most likely because of low power. Only six AZD1222 recipients were SARS-CoV-2 seropositive at baseline, limiting conclusions about previously exposed vaccinees. Because no day 14 peak-response samples were available, the repertoires could be characterized only after the peak T cell response. Spike-specific TCR breadth and depth rose significantly after two AZD1222 doses compared with day 0 and with MenACWY recipients. Participants were mostly white British, with more females than males. The authors suggested clonal diversity may have been underestimated.

Reading the label with the study, this specimen's time point is: baseline before first vaccination. Read against the paper, the sample's treatment or condition label means: meningococcal conjugate vaccine given as trial control. The vaccinee samples were drawn from two UK trials, COV001 and COV002, one of which was a single-blind randomized controlled phase 2/3 trial testing AZD1222 (ChAdOx1 nCoV-19) in healthy adults. For TCRbeta chain sequencing, PBMC samples were collected from trial participants at day 0 and at day 28 after the second dose. The sequence joins TRBV28 to TRBJ1-1, with no D gene named confidently. Specimen: peripheral blood, collected on day 0 of MenACWY control vaccination. The clonotype was recovered from an adult in good health. The nucleotide sequence is given as TGTGCCAGCAGTTTATTGGAAAAAAAAGCTTTCTTT. Protein translation: CASSLLEKKAFF.